These 29 T cell receptor beta chains were sequenced from one sample in a study of blood T cell repertoires in COVID-19. Method: immunoSEQ multiplex PCR; TCRdb's copy keeps in-frame clones and lacks some. The sample lists about 59,000 clones; less than 85% were seen once. Sequencing input: peripheral blood. Source of these receptors: a woman aged 45-60 years with active or convalescent COVID-19.

V usage is TRBV3-1 (or the pseudogene TRBV3-2) and J usage is TRBJ2-1; TRBD2 agrees at 9 bases. Germline assignment: CDR1 LGHDT and CDR2 YNNKEL (reference sequence). This CDR3 has 16 residues. The trim removed 5 bases at V and 6 bases at J, leaving 11 bases unmatched. CDR3 region: CASSDSQGLASNEQFF. CDR3 nucleotide sequence: TGTGCCAGCAGCGATTCTCAGGGACTAGCCAGCAATGAGCAGTTCTTC.

This chain connects TRBV11-3 to TRBJ2-3, with a tentative D call TRBD2 (5 bases). CDR1 is SGHNT, CDR2 YENEEA, per germline. V was pared by 5 bases and J by 3 bases, with 15 bases between. The CDR3 totals 15 residues. CDR3 nucleotides: TGTGCCAGCAGCCCCGAAGGGAGTTCGACAGATACGCAGTATTTT. Its protein product is CASSPEGSSTDTQYF. The variable domain in full, completed from reference TRBV11-3 and TRBJ2-3, reads EAGVVQSPRYKIIEKKQPVAFWCNPISGHNTLYWYLQNLGQGPELLIRYENEEAVDDSQLPKDRFSAERLKGVDSTLKIQPAELGDSAVYLCASSPEGSSTDTQYFGPGTRLTVL.

The chain has TRBV6-1 and TRBJ2-7; 12 bases match TRBD2. Germline loops: CDR1 MNHNS, CDR2 SASEGT. V gave up 6 bases and J gave up 7 bases; unmatched junction bases: 4. There are 13 residues in the CDR3. CDR3 sequence reads: CASRVLAGGEQYF. The CDR3 coding sequence is TGTGCCAGCAGAGTACTAGCGGGAGGAGAGCAGTACTTC.

The V gene is TRBV29-1, the J gene TRBJ1-2, with unresolved D. From germline, CDR1 is SQVTM and CDR2 ANQGSEA. This CDR3 spans 12 amino acids. V was trimmed by 3 bases and J by 8 bases, leaving 13 bases between them. CDR3 protein: CSVEGGGIGYTF. The CDR3 nucleotides are TGCAGCGTTGAGGGAGGAGGGATAGGCTACACCTTC.

The J gene is TRBJ2-3, the V gene TRBV6-1; 12 bases match TRBD2. Germline CDR1 MNHNS, CDR2 SASEGT. This CDR3 spans 18 amino acids. With 4 bases clipped from V and 1 base from J, the junction kept 9 bases outside the gene matches. This CDR3 reads CASSALAGGLVGTDTQYF. CDR3 nucleotide sequence: TGTGCCAGCAGTGCCCTAGCGGGAGGGTTGGTTGGCACAGATACGCAGTATTTT.

This clone was found a few times. This chain connects TRBV10-3 to TRBJ2-6, with TRBD2 identical over 7 bases. With V trimmed by 4 bases and J by 4 bases, 4 bases remained unmatched. The CDR3 extends over 15 amino acids. CDR1 ENHRY and CDR2 SYGVKD come from the germline V gene. CDR3 sequence (DNA): TGTGCCATCAGTGGGGGGGGAACAGGGGCCAACGTCCTGACTTTC. It yields the protein CAISGGGTGANVLTF.

V gene TRBV12-5 combines with J gene TRBJ2-1; 7 bases are a match to TRBD1. This CDR3 spans 15 amino acids. Germline lookup yields CDR1 LGHNT and CDR2 FRNRAP. J was trimmed by 4 bases and V by 5 bases; bases with no gene match: 8. This chain's CDR3 is CASGAGQVGYNEQFF. The DNA for the CDR3 is TGTGCTAGTGGTGCTGGACAGGTTGGTTACAATGAGCAGTTCTTC.

The gene calls are TRBV12-3 or TRBV12-4 and TRBJ2-7; unclear D gene. Trimming took 5 bases from V and 3 from J, leaving 11 bases between them. CDR3 size: 13 residues. DNA for the CDR3: TGTGCCAGCAGTCAATACACCATCTACGAGCAGTACTTC. Amino acids: CASSQYTIYEQYF.

J is TRBJ2-1 and V is TRBV4-1; maybe TRBD1 (6 bases). The V end was cut by 7 bases, the J end by 8 bases, with 15 bases between. CDR1 is MGHRA, CDR2 YSYEKL, per germline. The CDR3 covers 13 residues. The CDR3 spells CASIGEGGYEQFF. CDR3 bases: TGCGCCAGCATAGGGGAAGGGGGTTATGAGCAGTTCTTC.

The chain is built from TRBV19 and TRBJ1-3, with 10 bases aligning to TRBD1. The junction had 7 bases not matched to a gene; V was cut back by 5 bases and J by 3 bases. Germline assignment: CDR1 LNHDA and CDR2 SQIVND (reference sequence). The length of the CDR3 is 16 residues. The CDR3 DNA is TGTGCCAGTAGTCCCATAGACAGGGGGCTTGGAAACACCATATATTTT. Protein sequence: CASSPIDRGLGNTIYF.

The CDR3 DNA is TGTGCCAGCAGAACCGGGAGGGCCGGTGAGACCCAGTACTTC. Translated, it gives CASRTGRAGETQYF. The V gene is TRBV27, the J gene TRBJ2-5, with TRBD2 identical over 8 bases. CDR3 length: 14 amino acids. Germline V gene sequence: CDR1 MNHEY, CDR2 SMNVEV (reference sequence). V shed 6 bases, J shed 5 bases, and the junction held 8 bases outside the gene matches.

The V call is TRBV29-1, the J call TRBJ2-2; tentative D call: TRBD1 (6 bases). Germline values: CDR1 SQVTM, CDR2 ANQGSEA. The CDR3 loop spans 12 amino acids. Trimming cost V 6 bases and J 6 bases, with 11 bases left between them. The CDR3 region is CSVRGLAGELFF. CDR3 nucleotides: TGCAGCGTGAGGGGGTTGGCCGGGGAGCTGTTTTTT.

J is TRBJ2-2 and V is TRBV27, with a possible D match to TRBD2 (5 bases). Germline V gene sequence: CDR1 MNHEY, CDR2 SMNVEV (reference sequence). The CDR3 totals 15 residues. The ends were cut back, 2 bases at V and 4 bases at J, with 11 bases in the middle. CDR3 region: CASSLTAVTTGELFF. The CDR3 DNA follows: TGTGCCAGCAGTTTAACAGCGGTTACCACCGGGGAGCTGTTTTTT.

This clone was observed a single time. The chain carries TRBV21-1 and TRBJ2-1; no check of the table's D call, TRBD1, against the DNA was made. TRBV21-1 is termed a pseudogene. The CDR3 has 20 residues. CDR3 loop: CASSKDRGDPSISSYNEQFF. The DNA of the CDR3 is TGTGCCAGCAGCAAAGACAGGGGGGACCCTTCTATAAGCTCCTACAATGAGCAGTTCTTC.

The V gene is TRBV6-1, the J gene TRBJ1-4; D unresolved. The CDR3 has 14 residues. Germline assignment: CDR1 MNHNS and CDR2 SASEGT. Trimming shortened V by 3 bases and J by 6 bases, and 11 bases separated the two germline ends. The CDR3 loop is CASSERGRYEKLFF. The DNA of the CDR3 is TGTGCCAGCAGTGAGAGAGGGAGGTATGAAAAACTGTTTTTT.

This clone was counted only a few times. V usage is TRBV7-9 and J usage is TRBJ2-4; a weak D match, TRBD1 (8 bases). The CDR3 runs 15 residues. Trimming took off 5 bases at V and 5 bases at J, with 16 bases between the two ends. The germline CDR1 and CDR2 sequences are SEHNR and FQNEAQ (reference sequence). The CDR3 loop is CASSPRTGRENIQYF. The CDR3 DNA sequence: TGTGCCAGCAGCCCTCGGACAGGGAGGGAAAACATTCAGTACTTC.

This chain links TRBV5-6 with TRBJ1-6; D possibly corresponds to TRBD1 (6 bases). CDR1 is SGHDT and CDR2 is YYEEEE in the germline V gene. V was pared by 2 bases and J by 4 bases, with 16 bases between. This CDR3 has 17 residues. CDR3 DNA sequence: TGTGCCAGCAGCTTCCGTGGCGCAGGGGCTTATAATTCACCCCTCCACTTT. Amino acid sequence: CASSFRGAGAYNSPLHF.

Concerning this clone itself: Given a much more abundant clone one base away, this may be a read error. V gene TRBV30 combines with J gene TRBJ2-7; D may be TRBD2 (7 bases). Germline V CDR1 and CDR2: GTSNPN, SVGIG (reference sequence). The CDR3 runs to 13 residues. The CDR3 DNA sequence: TGTACCTGGACCGGGGGGCGAGGGGACGAGCAGTACTTC. Its translation: CTWTGGRGDEQYF.

The rearrangement links TRBV11-2 to TRBJ2-1, with D perhaps TRBD2 (6 bases). CDR1 and CDR2 from the germline V gene are SGHAT and FQNNGV. The CDR3 spans 16 residues. V was clipped by 5 bases and J by 0 bases, with 14 bases between them. CDR3 sequence: CASSTWDSSSYNEQFF. The CDR3, as DNA: TGTGCCAGCAGCACCTGGGACTCGAGCTCCTACAATGAGCAGTTCTTC.

This clone was seen more than once but under ten times. This chain uses TRBV5-6 with TRBJ2-5; TRBD1 matches at 7 bases. Germline V gene lookup returns CDR1 SGHDT and CDR2 YYEEEE. V lost 2 bases to trimming and J lost 2 bases; unmatched junction nucleotides: 12. CDR3 length equals 17 residues. Here the CDR3 DNA reads TGTGCCAGCAGCTTAGCCCGCTGGGGGACAGCTCAAGAGACCCAGTACTTC. Translated: CASSLARWGTAQETQYF. Complete variable domain (other parts from reference TRBV5-6 and TRBJ2-5): DAGVTQSPTHLIKTRGQQVTLRCSPKSGHDTVSWYQQALGQGPQFIFQYYEEEERQRGNFPDRFSGHQFPNYSSELNVNALLLGDSALYLCASSLARWGTAQETQYFGPGTRLLVL.

This chain connects TRBV3-1 (or the pseudogene TRBV3-2) to TRBJ2-7; 9 bases agree with TRBD1. The CDR3 covers 15 residues. Germline CDR1 LGHDT, CDR2 YNNKEL (reference sequence). The junction had 10 bases not matched to a gene; V was cut back by 5 bases and J by 5 bases. The CDR3 region is CASSYRSGTGNEQYF. In DNA form, the CDR3 reads TGTGCCAGCAGCTATCGTTCCGGGACAGGGAACGAGCAGTACTTC.

The chain carries TRBV19 and TRBJ1-1; 10 nucleotides align to TRBD1. The CDR3 extends over 16 amino acids. V gave up 7 bases and J gave up 5 bases; unmatched junction bases: 13. The germline gives CDR1 LNHDA, CDR2 SQIVND (reference sequence). The CDR3, as DNA: TGTGCCAGTATCCCCCTCGACAGGGGGCTGGGGACTGAAGCTTTCTTT. Its translation: CASIPLDRGLGTEAFF.

This clone was seen more than once but under ten times. The V call is TRBV10-2, the J call TRBJ1-5, with 7 nucleotides matching TRBD1. The trim removed 5 bases at V and 6 bases at J, leaving 13 bases unmatched. The germline gives CDR1 WSHSY, CDR2 SAAADI. The CDR3 runs to 16 residues. DNA of the CDR3: TGCGCCAGCAGTCCTACCCCTACAGGGGCCCGTCAGCCCCAGCATTTT. Translation: CASSPTPTGARQPQHF.

V is TRBV5-4 and J is TRBJ2-1; D remains unclear. The CDR3 covers 11 residues. In germline, CDR1 is SGHNT, CDR2 YYREEE (reference sequence). V lost 0 bases to trimming and J lost 15 bases, with 10 bases between them. The CDR3 protein is CASSLALERFF. The CDR3, as DNA: TGTGCCAGCAGCTTGGCTCTAGAGAGGTTCTTC.

The chain combines TRBV19 with TRBJ2-3; a possible D gene is TRBD2 (6 bases). CDR3 length: 16 amino acids. V was trimmed by 3 bases and J by 0 bases, leaving 13 bases between them. Germline V gives CDR1 LNHDA, CDR2 SQIVND (reference sequence). The DNA for the CDR3 is TGTGCCAGTAGTATTAATTTGCGGGGTAGCACAGATACGCAGTATTTT. Its protein product is CASSINLRGSTDTQYF. The full variable domain, with the rest looked up from reference TRBV19 and TRBJ2-3, is DGGITQSPKYLFRKEGQNVTLSCEQNLNHDAMYWYRQDPGQGLRLIYYSQIVNDFQKGDIAEGYSVSREKKESFPLTVTSAQKNPTAFYLCASSINLRGSTDTQYFGPGTRLTVL.

The chain carries TRBV5-1 and TRBJ1-1, with D tentatively TRBD1 (6 bases). The CDR3 runs 15 residues. V lost 4 bases, J lost 5 bases, and 18 bases lay in between. Germline values: CDR1 SGHRS, CDR2 YFSETQ. The CDR3 is CASSPGGGIVTEAFF. CDR3 sequence (DNA): TGCGCCAGCAGCCCGGGAGGGGGTATAGTGACTGAAGCTTTCTTT.

This chain uses TRBV19 with TRBJ2-7, with D possibly being TRBD2 (6 bases). CDR1 and CDR2 (germline): LNHDA, SQIVND (reference sequence). The CDR3 is made up of 15 amino acids. The germline V and J ends were trimmed by 9 bases and 5 bases, with 23 bases remaining between them. The CDR3 nucleotides read TGTGCCAGCCCCCCGCGGGGAGACCGCCTCGACGAGCAGTACTTC. Its protein product is CASPPRGDRLDEQYF.

V usage is TRBV6-5 and J usage is TRBJ1-4, with 7 bases identical to TRBD1. Germline CDR1 and CDR2: MNHEY and SVGAGI. This CDR3 is built from 16 residues. Trimming at V came to 2 bases and at J to 7 bases, leaving 10 bases not matched to a gene. Here the CDR3 reads CASSYGSYRGAEKLFF. CDR3 bases: TGTGCCAGCAGTTACGGGTCGTACAGGGGAGCTGAAAAACTGTTTTTT.

This sequence joins TRBV27 and TRBJ2-7, with TRBD2 as a possible D gene (5 bases). This CDR3 has 15 amino acids. V gave up 5 bases and J gave up 1 base, with 15 bases separating them. CDR1 is MNHEY, CDR2 SMNVEV, per germline (reference sequence). The CDR3 DNA reads TGTGCCAGCAGTGGCGTCATGAGAGGGTCCTACGAGCAGTACTTC. Amino acid sequence: CASSGVMRGSYEQYF.